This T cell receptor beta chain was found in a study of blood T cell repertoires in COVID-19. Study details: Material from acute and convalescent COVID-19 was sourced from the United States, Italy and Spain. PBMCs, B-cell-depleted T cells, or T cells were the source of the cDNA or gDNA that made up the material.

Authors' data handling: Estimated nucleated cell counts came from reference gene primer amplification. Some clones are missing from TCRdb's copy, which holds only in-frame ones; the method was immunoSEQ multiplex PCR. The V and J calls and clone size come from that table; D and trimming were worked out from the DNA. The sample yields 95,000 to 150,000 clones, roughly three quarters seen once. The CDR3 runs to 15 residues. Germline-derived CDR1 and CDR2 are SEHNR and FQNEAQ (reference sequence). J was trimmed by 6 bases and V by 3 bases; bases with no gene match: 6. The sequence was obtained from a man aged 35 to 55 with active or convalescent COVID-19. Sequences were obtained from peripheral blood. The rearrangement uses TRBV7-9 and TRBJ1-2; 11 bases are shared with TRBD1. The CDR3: CASSLGQGVIDGYTF. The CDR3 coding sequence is TGTGCCAGCAGCTTGGGACAGGGGGTAATTGATGGCTACACCTTC. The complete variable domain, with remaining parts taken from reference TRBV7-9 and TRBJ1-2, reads DTGVSQNPRHKITKRGQNVTFRCDPISEHNRLYWYRQTLGQGPEFLTYFQNEAQLEKSRLLSDRFSAERPKGSFSTLEIQRTEQGDSAMYLCASSLGQGVIDGYTFGSGTRLTVV.